The 5 T cell receptor beta chains listed next were all sequenced from one sample in a study of blood T cell repertoires in COVID-19. Method: immunoSEQ multiplex PCR; TCRdb's copy keeps in-frame clones and lacks some. The sample contains 150,000 to 200,000 clones, about 86% of which appear only once. Sequencing used peripheral blood. These TCRs come from a young man with acute or convalescent COVID-19.

V is TRBV4-2 and J is TRBJ2-7, with unresolved D. CDR1 LGHNA and CDR2 YNFKEQ come from the germline V gene. This CDR3 has 14 amino acids. Deletions cut 5 bases from V and 0 bases from J, with 11 bases between. The CDR3 DNA reads TGTGCCAGCAGCTCGATCCCGAGCTCCTACGAGCAGTACTTC. Translated, it gives CASSSIPSSYEQYF.

CDR3 sequence reads: CASSPLDGARPNTEAFF. In DNA, the CDR3 is TGTGCCAGCTCACCACTTGATGGGGCAAGACCGAACACTGAAGCTTTCTTT. The chain combines TRBV18 with TRBJ1-1; tentatively, D is TRBD1 (5 bases). Germline V gives CDR1 KGHSH, CDR2 LQKENI. V dropped 1 base and J dropped 1 base, with 16 bases sitting between them. This CDR3 has 17 amino acids.

In this sample, this clone turned up once. The rearrangement links TRBV30 to TRBJ1-5; unclear D gene. Germline V gives CDR1 GTSNPN, CDR2 SVGIG (reference sequence). Trimming removed 1 base at V and 4 bases at J, with 8 bases between. This CDR3 is built from 13 residues. The CDR3 bases are TGTGCCTGGAGTGGGGCAGAGAATCAGCCCCAGCATTTT. It yields the protein CAWSGAENQPQHF.

The rearrangement links TRBV7-2 to TRBJ1-1; TRBD1 might be the D (5 bases). V lost 5 bases, J lost 3 bases, and 16 bases lay in between. This CDR3 is 15 amino acids long. Per the germline V gene, CDR1 is SGHTA and CDR2 is FQGNSA. Here the CDR3 DNA reads TGTGCCAGCAGCCCCTCCTGGGGCCTCGACACTGAAGCTTTCTTT. Its translation: CASSPSWGLDTEAFF.

This clone was observed once. This sequence joins TRBV6-1 and TRBJ2-1, with 9 bases aligning to TRBD2. Germline V CDR1 and CDR2: MNHNS, SASEGT. The length of the CDR3 is 15 residues. V was pared by 2 bases and J by 9 bases, with 8 bases of the junction left unmatched. In nucleotides, the CDR3 is TGTGCCAGCAGTGAACGGGCGGGGGGGCCTTTTGAGCAGTTCTTC. Translating it yields CASSERAGGPFEQFF.